The 6 T cell receptor beta chains listed next were all sequenced from one sample in a study of blood T cell repertoires in COVID-19. The assay was immunoSEQ multiplex PCR, and TCRdb's table has in-frame clones only and misses some. The data show around 250,000 clones, approximately 84% seen once. Specimen: PBMCs or T cells enriched from blood (not recorded which). The receptors here all came from a man aged 45-60 years who had recovered from COVID-19.

V usage is TRBV2 and J usage is TRBJ1-5; weak D call: TRBD1 (5 bases). V lost 4 bases and J lost 3, with 10 bases in between. The CDR3 covers 14 residues. Germline-derived CDR1 and CDR2 are SNHLY and FYNNEI. The CDR3 protein is CASSAVGPNQPQHF. CDR3 in DNA: TGTGCCAGCAGTGCGGTGGGGCCCAATCAGCCCCAGCATTTT.

The rearrangement uses TRBV11-3 and TRBJ1-1; D not resolved. Germline CDR1 SGHNT, CDR2 YENEEA. V gave up 4 bases and J gave up 4 bases, with 13 bases separating them. The CDR3 runs to 14 residues. CDR3 nucleotides: TGTGCCAGCAGCTCGACTAGGAGAAGCACTGAAGCTTTCTTT. Residues: CASSSTRRSTEAFF.

The rearrangement uses TRBV7-9 and TRBJ2-2; TRBD2 agrees at 8 bases. The V gene end was trimmed by 2 bases and the J gene end by 7 bases; junction bases not matched to a gene: 12. This CDR3 has 17 residues. Germline-derived CDR1 and CDR2 are SEHNR and FQNEAQ (reference sequence). The CDR3, as DNA: TGTGCCAGCAGCTTATCGCCCAGCGGGAGAGCAAGCGGGGAGCTGTTTTTT. As protein: CASSLSPSGRASGELFF.

This clone was recorded only once. The chain uses TRBV30 and TRBJ1-5, with TRBD1 matching over 7 bases. From germline, CDR1 is GTSNPN and CDR2 SVGIG (reference sequence). The CDR3 runs to 14 residues. The V gene end was trimmed by 0 bases and the J gene end by 7 bases; junction bases not matched to a gene: 6. Written as DNA, the CDR3 is TGTGCCTGGAGTGTCGGGACAGTGACCCAGCCCCAGCATTTT. Its protein product is CAWSVGTVTQPQHF. The entire variable domain, with the rest obtained from reference TRBV30 and TRBJ1-5, is as follows: SQTIHQWPATLVQPVGSPLSLECTVEGTSNPNLYWYRQAAGRGLQLLFYSVGIGQISSEVPQNLSASRPQDRQFILSSKKLLLSDSGFYLCAWSVGTVTQPQHFGDGTRLSIL.

The rearrangement joins TRBV29-1 to TRBJ2-7; the match to TRBD1 covers 9 bases. Trimming removed 3 bases from V and 6 bases from J; junction bases left unmatched: 9. Germline V CDR1 and CDR2: SQVTM, ANQGSEA. The CDR3 is made up of 14 amino acids. The CDR3 here is CSVEPGQGRGEQYF. The CDR3 DNA reads as TGCAGCGTTGAGCCGGGACAGGGACGAGGCGAGCAGTACTTC.

The chain couples TRBV18 to TRBJ2-7; TRBD1 aligns across 8 bases. CDR3 length: 15 residues. Trimming cost V 4 bases and J 0 bases; bases outside gene matches: 5. Germline V CDR1 and CDR2: KGHSH, LQKENI. CDR3 DNA sequence: TGTGCCAGCTCACAGGGACAGGTTAACTCCTACGAGCAGTACTTC. This translates into CASSQGQVNSYEQYF.